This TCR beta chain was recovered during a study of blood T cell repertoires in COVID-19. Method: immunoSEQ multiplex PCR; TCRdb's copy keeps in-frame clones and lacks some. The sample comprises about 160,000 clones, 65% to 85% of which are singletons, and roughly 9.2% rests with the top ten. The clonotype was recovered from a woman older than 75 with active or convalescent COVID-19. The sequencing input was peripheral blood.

CDR3 DNA: TGTGCCAGCAGTGACCCGACAGGGGGTCCTTGGGGCTACACCTTC. Residues: CASSDPTGGPWGYTF. The chain carries TRBV6-2 or TRBV6-3 and TRBJ1-2; 9 nucleotides match TRBD1. Germline trimming cut 5 bases from V and 8 bases from J; bases unmatched to any gene: 12. The CDR3 is 15 amino acids. Germline lookup yields CDR1 MNHEY and CDR2 SVGEGT.